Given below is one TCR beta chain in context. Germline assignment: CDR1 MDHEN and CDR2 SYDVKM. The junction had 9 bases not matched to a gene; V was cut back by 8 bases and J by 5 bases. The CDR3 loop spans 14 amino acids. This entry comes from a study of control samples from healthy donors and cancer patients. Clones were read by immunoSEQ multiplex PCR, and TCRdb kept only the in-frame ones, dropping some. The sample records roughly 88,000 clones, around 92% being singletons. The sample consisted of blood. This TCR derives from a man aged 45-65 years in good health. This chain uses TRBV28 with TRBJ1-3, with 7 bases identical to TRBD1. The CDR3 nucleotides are TGTGCCAGCGAATCTGACAGGGAACGAAACACCATATATTTT. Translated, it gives CASESDRERNTIYF. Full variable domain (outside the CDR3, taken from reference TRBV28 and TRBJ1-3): DVKVTQSSRYLVKRTGEKVFLECVQDMDHENMFWYRQDPGLGLRLIYFSYDVKMKEKGDIPEGYSVSREKKERFSLILESASTNQTSMYLCASESDRERNTIYFGEGSWLTVV.